Presented here are 30 T cell receptor beta chains from one specimen sequenced in a study of blood T cell repertoires in COVID-19. Libraries were prepared by immunoSEQ multiplex PCR; TCRdb keeps only in-frame clonotypes and omits some of them. The sample shows over 250,000 clones, around 84% of them seen only once. The source material was PBMCs or T cells enriched from blood (not recorded which). These receptors were collected from a man between 40 and 49 years old who had been exposed to COVID-19.

The chain uses TRBV29-1 and TRBJ1-2, with TRBD1 as a possible D gene (5 bases). V lost 4 bases, J lost 1 base, and 13 bases lay in between. Germline V lookup: CDR1 SQVTM, CDR2 ANQGSEA. CDR3 length: 14 residues. The DNA for the CDR3 is TGCAGCGTTGGGGGCCTCGACAGTAACTATGGCTACACCTTC. It is translated as CSVGGLDSNYGYTF. Drawing the rest from reference TRBV29-1 and TRBJ1-2, the complete variable domain is SAVISQKPSRDICQRGTSLTIQCQVDSQVTMMFWYRQQPGQSLTLIATANQGSEATYESGFVIDKFPISRPNLTFSTLTVSNMSPEDSSIYLCSVGGLDSNYGYTFGSGTRLTVV.

CDR3 loop: CASSASGSIADTQYF. The CDR3 DNA reads TGTGCCAGCAGCGCTAGCGGGAGTATCGCAGATACGCAGTATTTT. The chain recombines TRBV9 with TRBJ2-3; 10 bases are a match to TRBD2. The CDR3 length is 15 residues. Trimming removed 3 bases from V and 4 bases from J; junction bases left unmatched: 5. The V gene's germline CDR1 is SGDLS and CDR2 YYNGEE. Complete variable domain (other parts from reference TRBV9 and TRBJ2-3): DSGVTQTPKHLITATGQRVTLRCSPRSGDLSVYWYQQSLDQGLQFLIQYYNGEERAKGNILERFSAQQFPDLHSELNLSSLELGDSALYFCASSASGSIADTQYFGPGTRLTVL.

The V gene is TRBV11-2, the J gene TRBJ2-1; 10 bases agree with TRBD2. CDR1 is SGHAT and CDR2 is FQNNGV in the germline V gene. CDR3 size: 15 residues. The junction had 7 bases not matched to a gene; V was cut back by 5 bases and J by 6 bases. CDR3 protein: CASSQPGLASNEQFF. The CDR3 nucleotides are TGTGCCAGCAGCCAGCCGGGACTAGCGTCCAATGAGCAGTTCTTC. Supplemented by reference TRBV11-2 and TRBJ2-1, the full variable domain reads EAGVAQSPRYKIIEKRQSVAFWCNPISGHATLYWYQQILGQGPKLLIQFQNNGVVDDSQLPKDRFSAERLKGVDSTLKIQPAKLEDSAVYLCASSQPGLASNEQFFGPGTRLTVL.

The rearrangement joins TRBV10-3 to TRBJ2-5; 9 bases are shared with TRBD2. Trimming removed 4 bases from V and 5 bases from J; junction bases left unmatched: 5. The CDR3 consists of 14 residues. Per the germline V gene, CDR1 is ENHRY and CDR2 is SYGVKD. The CDR3, as DNA: TGTGCCATCAGTGCCAGCGGGAGGTATGAGACCCAGTACTTC. It encodes CAISASGRYETQYF.

This chain links TRBV11-3 with TRBJ2-4, with D possibly matching TRBD1 (6 bases). Trimming took off 3 bases at V and 6 bases at J, with 12 bases between the two ends. The V gene's germline CDR1 is SGHNT and CDR2 YENEEA. The CDR3 consists of 14 residues. The CDR3 DNA sequence: TGTGCCAGCAGCTTGTCCAGGGGTGGAAACATTCAGTACTTC. This codes for CASSLSRGGNIQYF.

The gene calls are TRBV19 and TRBJ2-1; TRBD1 might be the D (5 bases). The CDR3 length is 13 residues. The germline V gene encodes CDR1 LNHDA and CDR2 SQIVND (reference sequence). V was shortened by 6 bases and J by 9 bases, with 15 bases between the two germline ends. In DNA, the CDR3 is TGTGCCAGTAGCGAAGGACACCCCAGTGAGCAGTTCTTC. It yields the protein CASSEGHPSEQFF. Filled out from reference TRBV19 and TRBJ2-1, the complete variable domain reads DGGITQSPKYLFRKEGQNVTLSCEQNLNHDAMYWYRQDPGQGLRLIYYSQIVNDFQKGDIAEGYSVSREKKESFPLTVTSAQKNPTAFYLCASSEGHPSEQFFGPGTRLTVL.

The gene calls are TRBV6-5 and TRBJ2-4; 11 positions agree with TRBD2. The CDR3 sequence is 14 residues long. Looked up from germline, CDR1 is MNHEY and CDR2 is SVGAGI. V lost 5 bases and J lost 6; bases outside the gene matches: 3. Written as DNA, the CDR3 is TGTGCCAGCAGTCACGGACTAGCGGGAAACATTCAGTACTTC. This gives the protein CASSHGLAGNIQYF.

The chain couples TRBV19 to TRBJ2-7; the match to TRBD2 covers 8 bases. Trimming at V came to 5 bases and at J to 3 bases, leaving 12 bases not matched to a gene. The CDR3 is 16 amino acids. CDR1 LNHDA and CDR2 SQIVND come from the germline V gene (reference sequence). CDR3 coding DNA: TGTGCCAGTAGTCCAACTTTAGCGGGACCCATCTACGAGCAGTACTTC. Its protein product is CASSPTLAGPIYEQYF.

V is TRBV7-9 and J is TRBJ2-7, with TRBD1 identical over 11 bases. CDR1 is SEHNR and CDR2 is FQNEAQ in the germline V gene (reference sequence). V lost 0 bases, J lost 5 bases, and 6 bases stayed unmatched. The CDR3 contains 16 residues. CDR3 amino acids: CASSLAGTGGHHEQYF. The CDR3 nucleotides read TGTGCCAGCAGCTTAGCCGGGACAGGGGGACACCACGAGCAGTACTTC.

The chain links TRBV9 to TRBJ2-5, with 8 bases fitting TRBD1. V shed 2 bases, J shed 4 bases, and the junction held 7 bases outside the gene matches. Germline V lookup: CDR1 SGDLS, CDR2 YYNGEE. This CDR3 is built from 15 residues. Here the CDR3 reads CASSVGTGSRETQYF. The CDR3 DNA sequence: TGTGCCAGCAGCGTGGGGACAGGTTCGAGAGAGACCCAGTACTTC. Together with reference TRBV9 and TRBJ2-5, the CDR3 gives the full variable domain: DSGVTQTPKHLITATGQRVTLRCSPRSGDLSVYWYQQSLDQGLQFLIQYYNGEERAKGNILERFSAQQFPDLHSELNLSSLELGDSALYFCASSVGTGSRETQYFGPGTRLLVL.

The chain uses TRBV27 and TRBJ2-7; 8 bases are a match to TRBD2. The ends lost 7 bases at V and 6 bases at J; junction bases unmatched: 5. This CDR3 has 12 residues. From germline, CDR1 is MNHEY and CDR2 SMNVEV (reference sequence). Written as DNA, the CDR3 is TGTGCCAGCACTACGGGGGGGCGCGAGCAGTACTTC. Translated, it gives CASTTGGREQYF.

The chain uses TRBV28 and TRBJ1-2, with unresolved D. The germline V gene encodes CDR1 MDHEN and CDR2 SYDVKM. The CDR3 length is 13 residues. The V and J ends lost 3 bases and 6 bases respectively, with 11 bases between them. CDR3 nucleotides: TGTGCCAGCAGTTTTTACAGAATAGATGGCTACACCTTC. Protein sequence: CASSFYRIDGYTF.

V is TRBV7-6 and J is TRBJ2-3; 9 bases agree with TRBD2. Germline V gives CDR1 SGHVS, CDR2 FNYEAQ. J gave up 0 bases and V 2 bases, and 0 bases lay outside the gene matches. The CDR3 covers 15 residues. In nucleotides, the CDR3 is TGTGCCAGCAGCTTACTAGCGGGAAGCACAGATACGCAGTATTTT. Protein sequence: CASSLLAGSTDTQYF. Looking up the rest from reference TRBV7-6 and TRBJ2-3 gives the full variable domain: GAGVSQSPRYKVTKRGQDVALRCDPISGHVSLYWYRQALGQGPEFLTYFNYEAQQDKSGLPNDRFSAERPEGSISTLTIQRTEQRDSAMYRCASSLLAGSTDTQYFGPGTRLTVL.

The V and J genes are TRBV7-9 and TRBJ2-7; D possibly corresponds to TRBD2 (7 bases). Germline-derived CDR1 and CDR2 are SEHNR and FQNEAQ (reference sequence). The CDR3 is 16 amino acids. Trimming removed 5 bases at V and 5 bases at J, with 22 bases between. The CDR3 spells CASSQIYLAEGDEQYF. Written as DNA, the CDR3 is TGTGCCAGCAGCCAAATTTACCTAGCGGAGGGGGACGAGCAGTACTTC.

This clone occurred once. This chain uses TRBV29-1 with TRBJ2-6, with TRBD1 matching over 10 bases. V trimming: 8 bases; J trimming: 0 bases; junction bases outside the gene matches: 7. Germline CDR1 SQVTM, CDR2 ANQGSEA. The CDR3 covers 16 residues. DNA for the CDR3: TGCAGCCCTCGGGACAGGGGTCTCTCTGGGGCCAACGTCCTGACTTTC. This translates into CSPRDRGLSGANVLTF.

The chain uses TRBV5-1 and TRBJ2-2, with D maybe TRBD2 (6 bases). Trimming left V 5 bases short and J 0 bases short, with 11 bases between. This CDR3 comprises 15 residues. CDR1 and CDR2 (germline): SGHRS, YFSETQ. CDR3 protein: CASREPGANTGELFF. The CDR3, as DNA: TGCGCCAGCAGGGAACCGGGAGCGAACACCGGGGAGCTGTTTTTT.

This chain connects TRBV19 to TRBJ1-6; D gene uncertain. Germline assignment: CDR1 LNHDA and CDR2 SQIVND (reference sequence). The CDR3 loop spans 13 amino acids. Trimming shortened V by 3 bases and J by 8 bases, and 8 bases separated the two germline ends. For the CDR3, the DNA is TGTGCCAGTAGTATCAACAGAGATTCACCCCTCCACTTT. Residues: CASSINRDSPLHF.

This clone has only one observation. CDR3 loop: CASSPTGDSYNSPLHF. In DNA form, the CDR3 reads TGCGCCAGCAGCCCAACAGGGGATTCCTATAATTCACCCCTCCACTTT. The chain joins TRBV5-1 to TRBJ1-6, with 7 positions matching TRBD1. V lost 4 bases and J lost 1; bases outside the gene matches: 5. The germline CDR1 and CDR2 sequences are SGHRS and YFSETQ. The CDR3 is 16 amino acids.

This sequence joins TRBV15 and TRBJ1-4; no clear D. This CDR3 comprises 17 residues. Germline CDR1 reads LNHNV; CDR2 reads YYDKDF (reference sequence). Trimming cost V 1 base and J 4 bases, with 16 bases left between them. The CDR3 loop reads CATSRGPPALGNEKLFF. As DNA, the CDR3 is TGTGCCACCAGCAGAGGTCCTCCAGCGCTAGGTAATGAAAAACTGTTTTTT.

The chain couples TRBV4-1 to TRBJ1-5; 9 nucleotides align to TRBD1. Germline V gene sequence: CDR1 MGHRA, CDR2 YSYEKL. There are 16 residues in the CDR3. Trimming cost V 5 bases and J 9 bases; bases outside gene matches: 14. This chain's CDR3 is CASSIGRGQGFGPQHF. The CDR3 DNA reads TGCGCCAGCAGCATAGGGCGGGGACAGGGTTTTGGGCCCCAGCATTTT.

The J gene is TRBJ1-6, the V gene TRBV11-2; D is possibly TRBD1 (5 bases). Germline V gene data show CDR1 as SGHAT and CDR2 as FQNNGV. The CDR3 length is 15 residues. Trimming took 2 bases from V and 9 from J, leaving 14 bases between them. Here the CDR3 DNA reads TGTGCCAGCAGCTTAAGTGGCCAGGGAGGTTCACCCCTCCACTTT. Translated, it gives CASSLSGQGGSPLHF. Full variable domain (outside the CDR3, taken from reference TRBV11-2 and TRBJ1-6): EAGVAQSPRYKIIEKRQSVAFWCNPISGHATLYWYQQILGQGPKLLIQFQNNGVVDDSQLPKDRFSAERLKGVDSTLKIQPAKLEDSAVYLCASSLSGQGGSPLHFGNGTRLTVT.

The chain employs TRBV18 and TRBJ2-1; D uncertain. In germline, CDR1 is KGHSH, CDR2 LQKENI. Trimming stripped 0 bases from V and 9 bases from J, with 9 bases between. The CDR3 runs to 13 residues. As DNA, the CDR3 is TGTGCCAGCTCACCACCTGTTGAGGCTGAGCAGTTCTTC. Amino acids: CASSPPVEAEQFF.

The rearrangement links TRBV6-5 to TRBJ1-2; 7 bases match TRBD1. Germline V gene lookup returns CDR1 MNHEY and CDR2 SVGAGI. This CDR3 spans 14 amino acids. The J segment lost 8 bases and the V segment lost 0 bases, leaving 6 bases of the junction unmatched. The CDR3 here is CASSYSGTVGGYTF. Here the CDR3 DNA reads TGTGCCAGCAGTTACTCCGGGACAGTGGGAGGCTACACCTTC.

The J gene is TRBJ1-5, the V gene TRBV21-1; no DNA check was done on the table's D call, TRBD1. TRBV21-1 is a documented pseudogene. This CDR3 is 15 amino acids long. This chain's CDR3 is CASSTLLTHNQPQHF. The CDR3 DNA follows: TGTGCCAGCAGCACCTTATTGACACATAATCAGCCCCAGCATTTT.

There are a few counts of this clone. CDR3 loop: CASSFGGIDTGELFF. Written as DNA, the CDR3 is TGTGCCAGCAGCTTTGGGGGCATAGACACCGGGGAGCTGTTTTTT. This rearrangement joins TRBV5-6 to TRBJ2-2; tentatively, D is TRBD1 (6 bases). This CDR3 spans 15 amino acids. The V end was cut by 2 bases, the J end by 3 bases, with 11 bases between. From germline, CDR1 is SGHDT and CDR2 YYEEEE.

This chain connects TRBV27 to TRBJ1-3; tentatively, D is TRBD1 (6 bases). The germline V gene has CDR1 MNHEY and CDR2 SMNVEV (reference sequence). The CDR3 runs 14 residues. Trimming removed 8 bases from V and 2 bases from J, with 13 bases in between. The chain's CDR3 is CASGLGAAGNTIYF. DNA for the CDR3: TGTGCCAGCGGATTGGGGGCCGCTGGAAACACCATATATTTT.

The rearrangement links TRBV19 to TRBJ1-6; TRBD1 might be the D (6 bases). The length of the CDR3 is 15 residues. Per germline, CDR1 LNHDA and CDR2 SQIVND (reference sequence). With 6 bases removed from V and 14 bases from J, the gap between germline ends came to 23 bases. The CDR3: CASSPVGLKGGALHF. CDR3 DNA: TGTGCCAGTAGCCCCGTCGGGTTAAAAGGGGGGGCCCTCCACTTT.

CDR3 region: CASSLQTDTQYF. The CDR3 region has the DNA TGCGCCAGCAGCCTACAGACAGATACGCAGTATTTT. The rearrangement links TRBV4-1 to TRBJ2-3, with no clear D. V lost 4 bases, J lost 3 bases, and 5 bases lay in between. Germline CDR1 is MGHRA and CDR2 is YSYEKL. The CDR3 is made up of 12 amino acids.

The chain carries TRBV28 and TRBJ2-7; 8 positions agree with TRBD2. Germline values: CDR1 MDHEN, CDR2 SYDVKM. This CDR3 has 12 amino acids. Trimming took 7 bases from V and 6 from J; bases not matched to a gene: 5. The CDR3, as DNA: TGTGCCAGCAAGACAAGCGGGGGCGAGCAGTACTTC. Its translation: CASKTSGGEQYF. Together with reference TRBV28 and TRBJ2-7, the CDR3 gives the full variable domain: DVKVTQSSRYLVKRTGEKVFLECVQDMDHENMFWYRQDPGLGLRLIYFSYDVKMKEKGDIPEGYSVSREKKERFSLILESASTNQTSMYLCASKTSGGEQYFGPGTRLTVT.

This clone was seen a single time. The chain uses TRBV6-5 and TRBJ2-7, with TRBD2 matching over 8 bases. With V trimmed by 2 bases and J by 3 bases, 6 bases remained unmatched. The germline V gene encodes CDR1 MNHEY and CDR2 SVGAGI. CDR3 length equals 15 residues. CDR3 DNA: TGTGCCAGCAGTTACCGCGGGAGGTCCCTCTACGAGCAGTACTTC. This sequence encodes CASSYRGRSLYEQYF.